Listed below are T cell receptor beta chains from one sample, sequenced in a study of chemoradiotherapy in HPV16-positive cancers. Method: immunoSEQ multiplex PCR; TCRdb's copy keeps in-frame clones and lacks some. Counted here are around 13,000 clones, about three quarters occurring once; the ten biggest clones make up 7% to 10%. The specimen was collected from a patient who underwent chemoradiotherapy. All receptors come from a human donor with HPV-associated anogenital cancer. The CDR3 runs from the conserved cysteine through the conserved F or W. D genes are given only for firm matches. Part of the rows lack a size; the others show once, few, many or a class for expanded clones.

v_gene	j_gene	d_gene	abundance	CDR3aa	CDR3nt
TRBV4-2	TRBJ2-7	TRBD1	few	CASSQTTGGDEQYF	TGTGCCAGCAGCCAGACGACAGGGGGCGACGAGCAGTACTTC
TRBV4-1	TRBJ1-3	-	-	CASSQASTFFSGNTIYF	TGCGCCAGCAGCCAAGCATCGACATTTTTCTCTGGAAACACCATATATTTT
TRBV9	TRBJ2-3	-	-	CASSLAGTDTQYF	TGTGCCAGCAGCCTCGCCGGGACAGATACGCAGTATTTT
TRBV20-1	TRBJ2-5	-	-	CSASAETQYF	TGCAGTGCTAGCGCGGAGACCCAGTACTTC
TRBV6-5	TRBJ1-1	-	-	CASSYSGGTEAFF	TGTGCCAGCAGTTACTCAGGGGGCACTGAAGCTTTCTTT
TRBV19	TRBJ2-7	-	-	CASSTSWSEQYF	TGTGCCAGTAGTACCTCGTGGAGCGAGCAGTACTTC
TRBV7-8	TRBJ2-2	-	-	CASSRDSPNTGELFF	TGTGCCAGCAGCCGAGACAGTCCGAACACCGGGGAGCTGTTTTTT
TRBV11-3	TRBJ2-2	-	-	CASSLMGENTGELFF	TGTGCCAGCAGCTTAATGGGCGAGAACACCGGGGAGCTGTTTTTT
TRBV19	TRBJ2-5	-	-	CASSIRGEGWETQYF	TGTGCCAGTAGTATCCGTGGGGAAGGTTGGGAGACCCAGTACTTC
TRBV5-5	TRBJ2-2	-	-	CASSPLGGSANTGELFF	TGTGCCAGCAGCCCACTAGGGGGGTCAGCGAACACCGGGGAGCTGTTTTTT
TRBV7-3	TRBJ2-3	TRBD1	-	CASSRQGGNTDTQYF	TGTGCCAGCAGCAGACAGGGTGGTAACACAGATACGCAGTATTTT
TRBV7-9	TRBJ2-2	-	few	CASSSNSDTGELFF	TGTGCCAGCAGCTCCAATAGCGACACCGGGGAGCTGTTTTTT
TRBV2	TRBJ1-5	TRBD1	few	CASKGGLGVGNQPQHF	TGTGCCAGCAAAGGGGGCTTAGGGGTTGGCAATCAGCCCCAGCATTTT
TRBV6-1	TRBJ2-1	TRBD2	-	CASSELAGSYNEQFF	TGTGCCAGCAGTGAATTAGCGGGATCCTACAATGAGCAGTTCTTC
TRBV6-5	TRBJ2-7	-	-	CASSLGRGLEQYF	TGTGCCAGCAGTCTGGGTAGGGGCCTCGAGCAGTACTTC
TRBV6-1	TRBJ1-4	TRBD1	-	CASSNRGDAEKLFF	TGTGCCAGCAGTAACAGGGGGGATGCTGAAAAACTGTTTTTT
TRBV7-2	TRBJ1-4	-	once	CASSRSLGGEKLFF	TGTGCCAGCAGCCGAAGTCTGGGGGGTGAAAAACTGTTTTTT
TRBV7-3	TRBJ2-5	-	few	CASSLGTLGRETQYF	TGTGCCAGCAGCTTAGGCACCTTGGGGCGAGAGACCCAGTACTTC
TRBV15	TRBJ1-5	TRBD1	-	CATSRTGQGDQPQHF	TGTGCCACCAGCAGAACCGGACAGGGGGATCAGCCCCAGCATTTT
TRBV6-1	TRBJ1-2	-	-	CASSLDYYGYTF	TGTGCCAGCAGCCTGGATTATTATGGCTACACCTTC
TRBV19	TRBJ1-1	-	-	CASARWGNTEAFF	TGTGCCAGTGCAAGATGGGGGAACACTGAAGCTTTCTTT
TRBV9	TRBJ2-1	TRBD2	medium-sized	CASSVTSGRTNEQFF	TGTGCCAGCAGCGTTACTAGCGGGAGGACCAATGAGCAGTTCTTC
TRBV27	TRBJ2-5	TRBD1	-	CASSFSGTGETQYF	TGTGCCAGCAGTTTCTCTGGGACAGGCGAGACCCAGTACTTC
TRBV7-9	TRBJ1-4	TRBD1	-	CASSHPDRPNLFF	TGTGCCAGCAGCCACCCGGACAGGCCTAATCTGTTTTTT
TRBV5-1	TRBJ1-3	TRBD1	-	CASSFGDRTGNTIYF	TGCGCCAGCAGCTTTGGGGACAGGACTGGAAACACCATATATTTT
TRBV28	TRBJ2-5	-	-	CASSLQQETQYF	TGTGCCAGCAGTTTACAGCAAGAGACCCAGTACTTC
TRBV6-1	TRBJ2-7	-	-	CASWGHLYEQYF	TGTGCCAGCTGGGGACACCTCTACGAGCAGTACTTC
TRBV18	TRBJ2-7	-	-	CASSPLADSVYEQYF	TGTGCCAGCTCACCACTCGCGGACAGCGTCTACGAGCAGTACTTC
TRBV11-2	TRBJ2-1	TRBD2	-	CASSFWSLAEAYNEQFF	TGTGCCAGCAGCTTTTGGTCTCTAGCGGAAGCCTACAATGAGCAGTTCTTC
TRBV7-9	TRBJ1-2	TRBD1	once	CASSPQGQVYGYTF	TGTGCCAGCAGCCCTCAAGGACAGGTTTATGGCTACACCTTC
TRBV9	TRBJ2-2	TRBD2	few	CASSETSGRTGELFF	TGTGCCAGCAGCGAGACTAGCGGGAGGACCGGGGAGCTGTTTTTT
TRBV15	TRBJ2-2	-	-	CATSREDQGRWTTGELFF	TGTGCCACCAGCAGAGAGGACCAGGGGAGATGGACCACCGGGGAGCTGTTTTTT
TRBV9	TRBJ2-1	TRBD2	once	CASSAISGRAGNEQFF	TGTGCCAGCAGCGCGATTAGCGGGAGGGCCGGGAATGAGCAGTTCTTC
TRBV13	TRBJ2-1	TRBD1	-	CASSLGTGGNEQFF	TGTGCCAGCAGCTTAGGGACAGGGGGCAATGAGCAGTTCTTC
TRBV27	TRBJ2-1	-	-	CASSFFSSLPSSEFF	TGTGCCAGCAGTTTCTTTAGTAGTCTCCCTAGCTCCGAGTTCTTC
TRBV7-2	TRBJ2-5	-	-	CASSLYLGGFKTQYF	TGTGCCAGCAGCCTCTACTTAGGGGGGTTTAAGACCCAGTACTTC
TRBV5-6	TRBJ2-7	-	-	CASRTRMEEEQYF	TGTGCCAGCAGGACAAGGATGGAGGAAGAGCAGTACTTC
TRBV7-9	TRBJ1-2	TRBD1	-	CASSLRQGPGYTF	TGTGCCAGCAGCCTACGACAGGGACCTGGCTACACCTTC
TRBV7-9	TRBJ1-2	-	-	CASNKQELEPGYTF	TGTGCCAGCAACAAGCAGGAACTGGAACCTGGCTACACCTTC
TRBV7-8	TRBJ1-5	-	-	CASSLDRAGLAQPQHF	TGTGCCAGCAGCTTAGATCGGGCCGGGCTTGCACAGCCCCAGCATTTT
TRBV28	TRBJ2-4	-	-	CASTPLGRSAKNIQYF	TGTGCCAGCACCCCCCTGGGGCGCTCTGCCAAAAACATTCAGTACTTC
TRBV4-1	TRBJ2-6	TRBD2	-	CASSRGGLVAGANVLTF	TGCGCCAGCAGCCGGGGGGGACTAGTCGCTGGGGCCAACGTCCTGACTTTC
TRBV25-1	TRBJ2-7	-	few	CASSEFSYEQYF	TGTGCCAGCAGTGAATTCAGCTACGAGCAGTACTTC
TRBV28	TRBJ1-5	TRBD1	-	CASSSRTGEFSNQPQHF	TGTGCCAGCAGTTCGCGGACAGGGGAATTTAGCAATCAGCCCCAGCATTTT
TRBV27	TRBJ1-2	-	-	CASRANDRTYGYTF	TGTGCCAGCAGGGCAAACGACAGAACCTATGGCTACACCTTC
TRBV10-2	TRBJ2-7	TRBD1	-	CASKRQGALNHEQYF	TGCGCCAGCAAGCGACAGGGGGCACTCAACCACGAGCAGTACTTC
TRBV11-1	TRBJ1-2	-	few	CASSWGSGNYGYTF	TGTGCCAGCAGCTGGGGCTCAGGGAACTATGGCTACACCTTC
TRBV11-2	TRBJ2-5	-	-	CASSQRPLPQETQYF	TGTGCCAGCAGCCAACGACCCTTACCCCAAGAGACCCAGTACTTC
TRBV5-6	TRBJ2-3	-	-	CASSLPGANTDTQYF	TGTGCCAGCAGCTTGCCAGGGGCGAACACAGATACGCAGTATTTT
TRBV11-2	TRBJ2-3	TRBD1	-	CASSLRPTGGFDTQYF	TGTGCCAGCAGCTTACGGCCCACAGGGGGCTTCGATACGCAGTATTTT
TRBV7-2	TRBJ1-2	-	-	CASSFLAGVSGYTF	TGTGCCAGCAGCTTTCTGGCCGGGGTGAGTGGCTACACCTTC
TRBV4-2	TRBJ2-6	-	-	CASSQDTSSSGANVLTF	TGTGCCAGCAGCCAAGATACCTCAAGCTCTGGGGCCAACGTCCTGACTTTC
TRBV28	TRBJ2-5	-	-	CASSLQGGVETQYF	TGTGCCAGCAGTTTACAAGGGGGGGTCGAGACCCAGTACTTC
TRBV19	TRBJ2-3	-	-	CASSIAGVDTQYF	TGTGCCAGTAGTATAGCGGGAGTAGATACGCAGTATTTT
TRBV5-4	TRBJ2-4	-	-	CASSLAGGSTKNIQYF	TGTGCCAGCAGCTTGGCAGGGGGGAGTACCAAAAACATTCAGTACTTC